This TCR beta chain was documented in a study of shared clonotypes between healthy human individuals. Points on this clone: What it recognizes is unknown.

General study points: Naive subsets typically showed greater estimated richness than memory subsets.

Healthy HIV-negative adults with no recent acute infections or vaccinations were recruited as donors. CD4+ cells underwent separation, giving CD45RA+ naive and CD45RA-negative memory subsets. The method was immunoSEQ multiplex PCR; TCRdb's version includes in-frame clones alone and lacks a portion of them. This sample has a few million clones, with around 94% found just once. CDR1 and CDR2 from the germline V gene are MNHNS and SASEGT. V gave up 0 bases and J gave up 8 bases, with 10 bases separating them. The length of the CDR3 is 13 residues. Sample: naive CD4+ T cells sorted from blood. The subset was: CD45RA+ positively selected. The receptor was derived from a man younger than 35 in good health. The chain recombines TRBV6-1 with TRBJ1-2; possible D gene TRBD1, 5 bases. CDR3 loop: CASSEAVGQGYTF. DNA of the CDR3: TGTGCCAGCAGTGAAGCGGTGGGGCAGGGCTACACCTTC.